The entry that follows covers one TCR beta chain sequence. The data originate from a study of blood T cell repertoires in COVID-19. Across the whole study: In each case, the material was cDNA or gDNA derived from T cells, B-cell-depleted T cells, or PBMCs.

Sequencing was performed with immunoSEQ multiplex PCR; in TCRdb, only in-frame clones are kept and a portion is missing. The sample lists 300,000 or so clones; more than 70% were seen once. Sequencing was performed on peripheral blood. The origin of this receptor is a man younger than 35 who had recovered from COVID-19.

The CDR3 protein is CASSQFERGLGSYEQYF. The CDR3 DNA follows: TGCGCCAGCAGCCAATTTGAGAGGGGGCTTGGCTCCTACGAGCAGTACTTC. The V and J genes are TRBV4-1 and TRBJ2-7; TRBD1 matches at 7 bases. Germline CDR1 MGHRA, CDR2 YSYEKL. V shed 2 bases and J 0 bases; nucleotides not matched to a gene: 10. The CDR3 is 17 residues long.